This T cell receptor beta chain was identified during a study of cytomegalovirus exposure and HLA in healthy donors. Comment on this clone: Its specificity is not known.

The PCR employed 60 Vbeta primers together with 13 Jbeta primers. Generated by immunoSEQ multiplex PCR, the TCRdb table keeps only in-frame clones and is missing some. The data contain approximately 86,000 clones, around 85% of them singletons. CDR1 is SGHAT, CDR2 FQNNGV, per germline. The CDR3 has 13 amino acids. V gave up 1 base and J gave up 7 bases, with 7 bases separating them. Whole-study results and caveats: Rarity marked most TCR sequences, yet some public TCRs occurred in many donors.

Sequencing was performed on PBMCs. This sequence joins TRBV11-2 and TRBJ2-2; D is undetermined. The TCR was taken from a man in his forties in good health and CMV-seropositive. The CDR3 DNA is TGTGCCAGCAGCTTAGTGGCCATCGGGGAGCTGTTTTTT. Encoded protein: CASSLVAIGELFF.